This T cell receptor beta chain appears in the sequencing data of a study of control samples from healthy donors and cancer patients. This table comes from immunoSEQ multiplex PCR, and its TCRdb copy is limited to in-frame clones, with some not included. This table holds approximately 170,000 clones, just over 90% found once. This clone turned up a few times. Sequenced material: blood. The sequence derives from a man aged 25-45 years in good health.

The CDR3 reads CASSVGGGLNSPLHF. DNA for the CDR3: TGTGCCAGCAGCGTAGGGGGGGGATTAAATTCACCCCTCCACTTT. The V gene is TRBV9, the J gene TRBJ1-6; D is perhaps TRBD1 (5 bases). The CDR3 length is 15 residues. Trimming cost V 0 bases and J 7 bases, with 11 bases left between them. The V gene's germline CDR1 is SGDLS and CDR2 YYNGEE.